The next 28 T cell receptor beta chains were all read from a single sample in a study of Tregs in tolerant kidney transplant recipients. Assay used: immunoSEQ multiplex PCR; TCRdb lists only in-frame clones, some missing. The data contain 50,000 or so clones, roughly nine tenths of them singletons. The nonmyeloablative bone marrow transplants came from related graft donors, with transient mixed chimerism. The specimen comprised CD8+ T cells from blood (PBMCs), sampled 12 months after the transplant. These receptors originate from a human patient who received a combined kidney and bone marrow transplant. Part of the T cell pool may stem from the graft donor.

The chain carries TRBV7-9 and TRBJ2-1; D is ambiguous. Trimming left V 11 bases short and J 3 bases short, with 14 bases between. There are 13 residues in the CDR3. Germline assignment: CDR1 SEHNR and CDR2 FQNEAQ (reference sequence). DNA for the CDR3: TGTGCCGCTGAGGCTAGGTACTACAATGAGCAGTTCTTC. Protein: CAAEARYYNEQFF. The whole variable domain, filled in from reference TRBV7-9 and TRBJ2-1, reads DTGVSQNPRHKITKRGQNVTFRCDPISEHNRLYWYRQTLGQGPEFLTYFQNEAQLEKSRLLSDRFSAERPKGSFSTLEIQRTEQGDSAMYLCAAEARYYNEQFFGPGTRLTVL.

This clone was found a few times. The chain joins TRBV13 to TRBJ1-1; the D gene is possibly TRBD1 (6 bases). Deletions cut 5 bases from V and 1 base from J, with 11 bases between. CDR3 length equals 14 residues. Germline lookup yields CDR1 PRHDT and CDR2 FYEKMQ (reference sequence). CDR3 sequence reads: CASSQDRWNTEAFF. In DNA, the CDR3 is TGTGCCAGCAGCCAAGACAGGTGGAACACTGAAGCTTTCTTT.

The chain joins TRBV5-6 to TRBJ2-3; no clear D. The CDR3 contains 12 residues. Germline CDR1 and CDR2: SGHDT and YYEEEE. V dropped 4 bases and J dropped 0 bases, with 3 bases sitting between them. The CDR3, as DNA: TGTGCCAGCAGCCTAAGCACAGATACGCAGTATTTT. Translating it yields CASSLSTDTQYF.

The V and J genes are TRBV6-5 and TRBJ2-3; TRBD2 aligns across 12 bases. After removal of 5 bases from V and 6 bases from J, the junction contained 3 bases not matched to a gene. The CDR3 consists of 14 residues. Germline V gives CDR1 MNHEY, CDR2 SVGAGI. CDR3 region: CASSLAGGPDTQYF. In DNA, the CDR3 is TGTGCCAGCAGTCTAGCGGGGGGGCCCGATACGCAGTATTTT.

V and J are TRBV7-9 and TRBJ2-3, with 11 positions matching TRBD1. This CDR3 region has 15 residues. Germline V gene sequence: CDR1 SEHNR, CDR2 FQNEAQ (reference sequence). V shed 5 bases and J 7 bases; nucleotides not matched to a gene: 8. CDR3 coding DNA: TGTGCCAGCAGCCAATGGACAGGGGGCGATCATACGCAGTATTTT. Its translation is CASSQWTGGDHTQYF.

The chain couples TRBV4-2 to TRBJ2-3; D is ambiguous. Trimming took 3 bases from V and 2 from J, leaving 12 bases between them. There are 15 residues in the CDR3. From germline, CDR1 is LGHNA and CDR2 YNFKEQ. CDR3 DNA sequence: TGTGCCAGCAGCCAGTCCGACAACCCCACAGATACGCAGTATTTT. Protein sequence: CASSQSDNPTDTQYF.

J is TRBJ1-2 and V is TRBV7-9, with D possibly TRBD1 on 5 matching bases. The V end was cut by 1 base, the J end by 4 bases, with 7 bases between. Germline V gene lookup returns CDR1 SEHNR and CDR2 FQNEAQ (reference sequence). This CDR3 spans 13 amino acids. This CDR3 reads CASSLGQPYGYTF. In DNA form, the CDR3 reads TGTGCCAGCAGCTTAGGACAGCCCTATGGCTACACCTTC.

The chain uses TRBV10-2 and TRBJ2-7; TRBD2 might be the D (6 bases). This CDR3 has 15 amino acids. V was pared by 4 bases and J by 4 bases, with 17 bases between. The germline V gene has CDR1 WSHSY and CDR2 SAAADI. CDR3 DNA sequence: TGCGCCAGCAGTGGGGGGGTGGGGGTACGGTACGAGCAGTACTTC. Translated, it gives CASSGGVGVRYEQYF.

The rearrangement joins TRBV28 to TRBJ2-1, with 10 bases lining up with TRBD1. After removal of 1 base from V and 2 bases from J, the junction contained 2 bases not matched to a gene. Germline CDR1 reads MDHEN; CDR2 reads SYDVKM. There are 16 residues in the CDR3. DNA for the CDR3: TGTGCCAGCAGTTTATTGGGACAGGGGCCCTACAATGAGCAGTTCTTC. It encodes CASSLLGQGPYNEQFF.

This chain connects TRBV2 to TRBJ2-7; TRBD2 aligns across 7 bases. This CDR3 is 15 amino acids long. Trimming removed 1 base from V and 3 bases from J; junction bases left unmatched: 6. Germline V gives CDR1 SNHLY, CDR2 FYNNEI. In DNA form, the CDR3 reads TGTGCCAGCAGTGAAGATCCGGGACTACACTACGAGCAGTACTTC. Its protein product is CASSEDPGLHYEQYF. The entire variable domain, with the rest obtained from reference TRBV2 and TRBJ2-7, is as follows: EPEVTQTPSHQVTQMGQEVILRCVPISNHLYFYWYRQILGQKVEFLVSFYNNEISEKSEIFDDQFSVERPDGSNFTLKIRSTKLEDSAMYFCASSEDPGLHYEQYFGPGTRLTVT.

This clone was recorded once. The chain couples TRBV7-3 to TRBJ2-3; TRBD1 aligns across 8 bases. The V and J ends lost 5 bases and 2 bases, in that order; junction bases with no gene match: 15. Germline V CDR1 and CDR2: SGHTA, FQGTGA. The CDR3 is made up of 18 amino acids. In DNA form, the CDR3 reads TGTGCCAGCAGCGACCGGACAGGGCCGTCCAGAAACACAGATACGCAGTATTTT. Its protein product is CASSDRTGPSRNTDTQYF.

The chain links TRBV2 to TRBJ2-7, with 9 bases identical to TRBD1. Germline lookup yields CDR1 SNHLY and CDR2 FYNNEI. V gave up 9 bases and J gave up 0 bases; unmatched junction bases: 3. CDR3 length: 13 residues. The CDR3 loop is CARGTGYSYEQYF. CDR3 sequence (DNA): TGTGCCAGGGGGACAGGGTACTCCTACGAGCAGTACTTC.

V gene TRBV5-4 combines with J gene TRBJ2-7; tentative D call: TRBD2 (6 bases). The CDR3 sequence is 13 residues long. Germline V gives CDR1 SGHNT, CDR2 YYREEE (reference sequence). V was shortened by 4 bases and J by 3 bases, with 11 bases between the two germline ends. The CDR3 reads CASSMGLYYEQYF. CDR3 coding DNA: TGTGCCAGCAGCATGGGACTTTACTACGAGCAGTACTTC.

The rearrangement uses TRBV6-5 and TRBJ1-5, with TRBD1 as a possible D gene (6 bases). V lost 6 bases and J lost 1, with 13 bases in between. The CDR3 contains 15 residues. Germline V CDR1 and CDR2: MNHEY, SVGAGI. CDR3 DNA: TGTGCCAGCAGGGAACAGGGCCGCAGCAATCAGCCCCAGCATTTT. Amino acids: CASREQGRSNQPQHF.

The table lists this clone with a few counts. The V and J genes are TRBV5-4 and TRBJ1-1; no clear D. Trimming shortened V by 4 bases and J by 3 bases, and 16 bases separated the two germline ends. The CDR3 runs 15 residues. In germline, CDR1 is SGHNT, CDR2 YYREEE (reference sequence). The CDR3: CASSQEEGGYTEAFF. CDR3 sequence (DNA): TGTGCCAGCAGCCAAGAGGAGGGAGGGTACACTGAAGCTTTCTTT.

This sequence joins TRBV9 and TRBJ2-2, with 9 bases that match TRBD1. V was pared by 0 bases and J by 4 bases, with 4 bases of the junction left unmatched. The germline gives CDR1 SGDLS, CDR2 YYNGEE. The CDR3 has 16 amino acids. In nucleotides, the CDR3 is TGTGCCAGCAGCGTAGAGGGGACAGGGCCCACCGGGGAGCTGTTTTTT. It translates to CASSVEGTGPTGELFF.

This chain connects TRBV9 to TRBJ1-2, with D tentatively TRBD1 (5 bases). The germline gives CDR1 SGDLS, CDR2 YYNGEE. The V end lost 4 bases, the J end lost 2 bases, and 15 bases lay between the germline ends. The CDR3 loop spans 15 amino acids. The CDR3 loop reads CASSTLQGFNYGYTF. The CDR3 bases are TGTGCCAGCAGCACCCTCCAGGGATTCAACTATGGCTACACCTTC.

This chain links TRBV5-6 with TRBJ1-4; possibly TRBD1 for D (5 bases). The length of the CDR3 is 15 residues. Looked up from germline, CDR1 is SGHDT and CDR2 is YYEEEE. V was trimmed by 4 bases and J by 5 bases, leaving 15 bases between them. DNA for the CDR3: TGTGCCAGCAGCCTCGGGGGGGGACTAAATGAAAAACTGTTTTTT. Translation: CASSLGGGLNEKLFF. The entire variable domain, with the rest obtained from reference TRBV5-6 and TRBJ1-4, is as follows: DAGVTQSPTHLIKTRGQQVTLRCSPKSGHDTVSWYQQALGQGPQFIFQYYEEEERQRGNFPDRFSGHQFPNYSSELNVNALLLGDSALYLCASSLGGGLNEKLFFGSGTQLSVL.

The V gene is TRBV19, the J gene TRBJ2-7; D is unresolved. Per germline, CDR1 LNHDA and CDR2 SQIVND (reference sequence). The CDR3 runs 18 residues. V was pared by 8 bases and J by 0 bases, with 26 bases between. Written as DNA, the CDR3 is TGTGCCAGTGCCGGTCTAGGCGCCAATAGGTTTGGCTCCTACGAGCAGTACTTC. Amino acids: CASAGLGANRFGSYEQYF.

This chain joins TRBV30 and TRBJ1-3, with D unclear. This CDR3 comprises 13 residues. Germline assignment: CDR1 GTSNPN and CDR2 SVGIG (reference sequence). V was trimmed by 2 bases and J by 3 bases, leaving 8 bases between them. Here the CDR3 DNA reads TGTGCCTGGAGTTCGGGGAGTGGAAACACCATATATTTT. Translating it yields CAWSSGSGNTIYF. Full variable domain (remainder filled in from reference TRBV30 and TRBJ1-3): SQTIHQWPATLVQPVGSPLSLECTVEGTSNPNLYWYRQAAGRGLQLLFYSVGIGQISSEVPQNLSASRPQDRQFILSSKKLLLSDSGFYLCAWSSGSGNTIYFGEGSWLTVV.

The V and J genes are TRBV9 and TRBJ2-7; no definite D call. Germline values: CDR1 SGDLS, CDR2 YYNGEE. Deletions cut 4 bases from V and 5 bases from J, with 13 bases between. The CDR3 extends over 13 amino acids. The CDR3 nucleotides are TGTGCCAGCAGCTCACCGACTCGGAACGAGCAGTACTTC. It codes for CASSSPTRNEQYF. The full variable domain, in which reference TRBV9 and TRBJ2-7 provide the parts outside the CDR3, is DSGVTQTPKHLITATGQRVTLRCSPRSGDLSVYWYQQSLDQGLQFLIQYYNGEERAKGNILERFSAQQFPDLHSELNLSSLELGDSALYFCASSSPTRNEQYFGPGTRLTVT.

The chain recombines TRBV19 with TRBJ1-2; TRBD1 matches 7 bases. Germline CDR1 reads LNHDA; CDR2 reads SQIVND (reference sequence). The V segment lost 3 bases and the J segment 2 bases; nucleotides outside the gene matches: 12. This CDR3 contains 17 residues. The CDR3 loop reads CASSIPPSRDRNYGYTF. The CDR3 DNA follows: TGTGCCAGTAGTATCCCGCCATCCCGGGACAGAAACTATGGCTACACCTTC.

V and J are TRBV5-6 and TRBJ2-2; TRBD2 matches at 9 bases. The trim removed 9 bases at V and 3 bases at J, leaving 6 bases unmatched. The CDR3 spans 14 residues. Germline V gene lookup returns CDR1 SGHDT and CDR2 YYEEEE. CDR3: CAMTGTSYTGELFF. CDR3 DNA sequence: TGTGCCATGACCGGGACTAGCTACACCGGGGAGCTGTTTTTT.

CDR3 residues: CASSLVTSRETQYF. The CDR3 region has the DNA TGTGCCAGCAGCTTAGTGACTAGCAGGGAGACCCAGTACTTC. The V and J genes are TRBV11-2 and TRBJ2-5; 7 bases match TRBD2. The CDR3 is 14 residues long. Trimming cost V 1 base and J 5 bases; bases outside gene matches: 4. Per the germline V gene, CDR1 is SGHAT and CDR2 is FQNNGV.

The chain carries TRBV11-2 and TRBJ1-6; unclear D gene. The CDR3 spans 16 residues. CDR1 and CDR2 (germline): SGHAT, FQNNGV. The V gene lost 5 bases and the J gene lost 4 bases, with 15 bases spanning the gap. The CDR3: CASSPTTDSYNSPLHF. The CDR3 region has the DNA TGTGCCAGCAGCCCGACGACGGACTCTTATAATTCACCCCTCCACTTT.

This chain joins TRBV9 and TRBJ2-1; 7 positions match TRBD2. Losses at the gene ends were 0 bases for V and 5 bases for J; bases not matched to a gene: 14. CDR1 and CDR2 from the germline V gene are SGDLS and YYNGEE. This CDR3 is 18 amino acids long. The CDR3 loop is CASSVDPSAGVWDNEQFF. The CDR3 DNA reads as TGTGCCAGCAGCGTAGACCCCTCCGCGGGAGTCTGGGACAATGAGCAGTTCTTC.

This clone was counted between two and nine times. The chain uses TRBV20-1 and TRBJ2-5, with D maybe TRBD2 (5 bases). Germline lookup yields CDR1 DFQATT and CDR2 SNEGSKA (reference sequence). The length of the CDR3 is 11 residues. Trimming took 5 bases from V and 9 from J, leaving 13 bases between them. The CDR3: CSAWTESAQYF. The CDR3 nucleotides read TGCAGTGCTTGGACTGAAAGCGCCCAGTACTTC.

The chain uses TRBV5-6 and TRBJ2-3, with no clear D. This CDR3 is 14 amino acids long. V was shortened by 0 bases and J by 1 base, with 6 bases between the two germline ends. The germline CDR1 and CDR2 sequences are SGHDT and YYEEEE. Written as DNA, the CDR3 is TGTGCCAGCAGCTTGGGGCTGGGCACAGATACGCAGTATTTT. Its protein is CASSLGLGTDTQYF.